The 15 T cell receptor beta chains in this list originate from one sample, sequenced in a study of identical twins. Each CDR3 protein is one row after TCRdb ran MiXCR on the 5' RACE reads. The sample includes hundreds of thousands of distinct CDR3 sequences, around a sixth of them seen just once. In addition, the sample was reused for a study of T cells expressing NK-cell markers.

The sample consisted of PBMCs. The receptors were sampled from a woman in her late teens or twenties in good health.

This chain joins TRBV6-6 and TRBJ2-1; D not resolved. V dropped 5 bases and J dropped 10 bases, with 9 bases sitting between them. Per the germline V gene, CDR1 is MNHNY and CDR2 is SVGAGI (reference sequence). The CDR3 has 11 amino acids. The DNA of the CDR3 is TGTGCCAGCAGTGTCGGGCCAGAGCAGTTCTTC. Protein: CASSVGPEQFF.

This clonotype was detected only a few times. The chain links TRBV12-3 or TRBV12-4 to TRBJ2-3, with 13 bases that match TRBD2. This CDR3 is 16 amino acids long. V was clipped by 7 bases and J by 3 bases; unmatched bases: 7. For the CDR3, the DNA is TGTGCCAGCACCCAACTAGCGGGAGGGGCTACAGATACGCAGTATTTT. Amino acids: CASTQLAGGATDTQYF.

The rearrangement uses TRBV11-2 and TRBJ1-3, with 7 bases that match TRBD1. In germline, CDR1 is SGHAT, CDR2 FQNNGV. There are 20 residues in the CDR3. V lost 5 bases to trimming and J lost 0 bases; unmatched junction nucleotides: 19. CDR3 nucleotide sequence: TGTGCCAGCAGCGGGACGACAGGGACCCCCCTCGCTTACTCTGGAAACACCATATATTTT. Translation gives CASSGTTGTPLAYSGNTIYF.

This clonotype was found a few times. The chain uses TRBV4-3 and TRBJ2-1; 9 bases are a match to TRBD2. In germline, CDR1 is LGHNA, CDR2 YSLEER. Trimming cost V 4 bases and J 5 bases; bases outside gene matches: 6. The length of the CDR3 is 15 residues. The CDR3 is CASSLRAGGHNEQFF. The DNA of the CDR3 is TGCGCCAGCAGCCTTAGAGCGGGAGGACACAATGAGCAGTTCTTC.

This clonotype showed up many times. This chain connects TRBV12-3 or TRBV12-4 to TRBJ1-1; D may be TRBD1 (6 bases). Between the trimmed V and J ends, which lost 7 bases and 10 bases, there was a span of 16 bases. The CDR3 consists of 12 residues. DNA for the CDR3: TGTGCCAGCACCCAATACAGGGATGGAGCTTTCTTT. It codes for CASTQYRDGAFF.

V and J are TRBV27 and TRBJ2-3; weak D call: TRBD1 (5 bases). This CDR3 is 15 amino acids long. Germline-derived CDR1 and CDR2 are MNHEY and SMNVEV (reference sequence). V was clipped by 3 bases and J by 2 bases, with 12 bases between them. The CDR3 DNA reads TGTGCCAGCAGTTTCAAGGCCAGGGCCACAGATACGCAGTATTTT. Its translation: CASSFKARATDTQYF.

This chain connects TRBV6-6 to TRBJ2-7; 7 bases are a match to TRBD2. This CDR3 comprises 11 residues. The trim removed 8 bases at V and 5 bases at J, leaving 3 bases unmatched. Germline assignment: CDR1 MNHNY and CDR2 SVGAGI (reference sequence). The chain's CDR3 is CASAAGDEQYF. Here the CDR3 DNA reads TGTGCCAGCGCGGCGGGAGACGAGCAGTACTTC.

This clonotype was observed a few times. V and J are TRBV5-1 and TRBJ2-5; D gene unclear. Between the trimmed V and J ends, which lost 2 bases and 5 bases, there was a span of 7 bases. This CDR3 region has 12 residues. Germline values: CDR1 SGHRS, CDR2 YFSETQ. CDR3 sequence reads: CASSLQEETQYF. The CDR3 nucleotides read TGCGCCAGCAGCTTACAAGAGGAGACCCAGTACTTC.

The genes are TRBV12-3 or TRBV12-4 and TRBJ2-1, with D possibly matching TRBD2 (5 bases). This CDR3 is built from 14 residues. Trimming cost V 5 bases and J 8 bases, with 16 bases left between them. The CDR3 nucleotides read TGTGCCAGCAGTCTTACTACTAGTTCCCATGAGCAGTTCTTC. Amino acids: CASSLTTSSHEQFF.

This chain connects TRBV27 to TRBJ1-2; D not resolved. Trimming took 6 bases from V and 4 from J, leaving 15 bases between them. Germline V gene data show CDR1 as MNHEY and CDR2 as SMNVEV (reference sequence). This CDR3 region has 14 residues. CDR3 sequence: CASSRLDNAYGYTF. The DNA of the CDR3 is TGTGCCAGCAGCCGACTTGACAATGCCTATGGCTACACCTTC.

This clonotype was observed a few times. The chain recombines TRBV27 with TRBJ2-7; weak D call: TRBD1 (5 bases). The CDR3 is 14 amino acids. V was clipped by 1 base and J by 2 bases, with 9 bases between them. Germline values: CDR1 MNHEY, CDR2 SMNVEV (reference sequence). The CDR3 nucleotides read TGTGCCAGCAGTTTATTGCAGGGTCCCTACGAGCAGTACTTC. Its translation is CASSLLQGPYEQYF.

This clonotype was seen a handful of times. The gene calls are TRBV24-1 and TRBJ2-1, with a possible D match to TRBD1 (6 bases). The CDR3 covers 12 residues. CDR1 is KGHDR, CDR2 SFDVKD, per germline. V was clipped by 1 base and J by 12 bases, with 9 bases between them. DNA for the CDR3: TGTGCCACCAGTGATTTAGAGGACAGGCAGTTCTTC. Amino acid sequence: CATSDLEDRQFF.

Ten or more counts support this clonotype. This sequence joins TRBV12-3 or TRBV12-4 and TRBJ1-1, with D unresolved. The CDR3 has 12 amino acids. V was trimmed by 5 bases and J by 4 bases, leaving 8 bases between them. DNA for the CDR3: TGTGCCAGCAGTCCTAGCCTCACTGAAGCTTTCTTT. Its translation is CASSPSLTEAFF.

V is TRBV7-3 and J is TRBJ2-2; D may be TRBD1 (5 bases). This CDR3 is built from 16 residues. The germline gives CDR1 SGHTA, CDR2 FQGTGA. V was cut by 0 bases and J by 3 bases, with 11 bases left in between. The CDR3 DNA is TGTGCCAGCAGCTTAACGTCAGGGTCCTACACCGGGGAGCTGTTTTTT. Amino acid sequence: CASSLTSGSYTGELFF.

This clonotype showed up just a few times. This chain links TRBV9 with TRBJ2-7, with a possible D match to TRBD2 (6 bases). Trimming shortened V by 0 bases and J by 1 base, and 8 bases separated the two germline ends. Germline values: CDR1 SGDLS, CDR2 YYNGEE. The length of the CDR3 is 14 residues. CDR3 in DNA: TGTGCCAGCAGCGTAGGGGAGGTTTCCTACGAGCAGTACTTC. Amino acids: CASSVGEVSYEQYF.